This T cell receptor beta chain was captured in a study of regulatory T cells in long-lasting Graves disease (dated by TCRdb to 2020 to 2023). Looking at the study overall: Persistent Graves' disease meant more than 5 years of antithyroid drug treatment with TSH receptor autoantibodies that stayed positive. The study took place in China and was registered as a clinical trial. Patients with persistent Graves' disease were compared with patients with newly diagnosed Graves' disease using TCR sequencing and RNA sequencing of peripheral blood. In the clinical cohort, patients with persistent Graves' disease had used antithyroid drugs for an average of about 10.3 years. A total of 33 samples were covered by TCR sequencing, comprising roughly 13 persistent and 20 or so newly diagnosed Graves' disease patients. Here is what the overall study found, with its caveats: TRBV28, TRBJ1-2 and TRBJ2-5 were preferentially used in persistent disease, while TRBV20-1 and TRBJ2-1 were favored in newly diagnosed disease. The study examined only peripheral blood because the primary lesion, thyroid tissue, could not be accessed. Only the TCR beta chain was sequenced and analyzed. The small sample size was acknowledged by the authors as a limitation that may reduce accuracy. Persistent patients shared more public clonotypes among themselves (around 3,000) than newly diagnosed patients did (about 900). Compared with newly diagnosed patients, patients with persistent Graves' disease had lower TCR Shannon entropy and fewer highly expanded clones, which suggests clonal expansion.

As to this clonotype: Its binding antigen is unknown. The sample holds no much larger clone one base away, and base qualities are not on file.

Trimming accounts for 0 bases at V and 5 bases at J, while the number of junction bases matched to no gene is 4. There are 15 amino acids in the CDR3, from cysteine to phenylalanine inclusive. Solely the CDR3 DNA is kept, with 45 bases framed from the first base. According to the germline V gene, CDR1 reads SGHRS and CDR2 reads YFSETQ. Reading the label with the study, this specimen's time point is: persistent/refractory GD, antithyroid drugs over 5 years with positive TRAb. For both TCR sequencing and RNA sequencing, RNA was extracted from PBMCs in TRIzol. Graves' disease was diagnosed according to American Thyroid Association guidelines. Patients for the study were recruited at an endocrinology department in Xi'an, China. Each patient gave roughly 10 milliliters of peripheral blood, collected in an EDTA anticoagulant tube. Ficoll Paque Plus density gradient separation was used to isolate PBMCs, and no additional T cell sorting was done. An Agilent 2100 Bioanalyzer and agarose gel were used to check RNA quality, and a NanoDrop 2000 was used to measure RNA concentration.

To prepare the library, multiplex PCR was applied. Instrument used: Illumina HiSeq 4000. iRepertoire HTBI primers and Arm-PCR amplification of CDR3 regions were used to construct TCR beta libraries. Gel purification was performed on PCR products prior to sequencing. The paper's data handling went like this. A total of some 60 TRBV and 14 TRBJ segments were identified across samples and were used for gene usage analysis of CDR3 amino acid clonotypes. COPE and FqMerger were used to merge filtered high-quality paired reads into contigs. BLAST was used to align contigs to IMGT TRBV, TRBD and TRBJ reference genes, and CDR3 was defined according to IMGT. Clonotypes above 0.1% frequency were classified as highly expanded clones. Repertoire diversity was measured by Shannon entropy, and V-J evenness by the Gini coefficient. A clonotype was considered public if more than one individual shared it. Clones were called with MiXCR by TCRdb after fastp trimmed the public reads at Q25, and only in-frame beta chains were retained. Here each entry gathers all rows of one CDR3 protein and keeps the most common genes and DNA. Clone size and V and J calls follow TCRdb, not the original study. This sample lists approximately 690,000 distinct CDR3 sequences; about 30% were detected once. The ten largest clones represent about 42% of the sample.

The sequencing used peripheral blood mononuclear cells (PBMCs), collected when the disease was refractory, from a patient treated with antithyroid drugs. The rearrangement combines TRBV5-1 with TRBJ2-2; the junction holds 7 bases that match TRBD1. This clonotype originated in a female donor with Graves disease. The CDR3 reads CASSLAEQGTGELFF. The base sequence is TGCGCCAGCAGCTTGGCCGAACAGGGGACCGGGGAGCTGTTTTTT.